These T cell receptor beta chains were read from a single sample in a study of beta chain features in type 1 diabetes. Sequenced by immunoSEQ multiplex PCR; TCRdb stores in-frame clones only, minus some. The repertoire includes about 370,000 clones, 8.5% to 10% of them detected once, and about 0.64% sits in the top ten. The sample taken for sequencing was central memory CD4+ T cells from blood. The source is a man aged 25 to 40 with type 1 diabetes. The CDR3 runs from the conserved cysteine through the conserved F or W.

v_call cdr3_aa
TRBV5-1 CASSLSTAHTSGANVLTF
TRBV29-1 CSVDRGSSYEQYF
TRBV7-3 CASSLGLAAYNEQFF
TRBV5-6 CASSLGREDIQYF
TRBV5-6 CASSLFTQETQYF
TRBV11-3 CASSSSLNTEAFF
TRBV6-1 CASSTSGTEETQYF
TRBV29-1 CSVDRDGANVLTF
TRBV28 CASGRSSYNEQFF
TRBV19 CASSILSRWANVLTF
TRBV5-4 CASSLGQQEETQYF
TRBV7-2 CASSLVAGNYGYTF
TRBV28 CASASLGLSNQPQHF
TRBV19 CASSIGGGEDTQYF
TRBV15 CATSRHNQPQHF
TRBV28 CASSPNPGIDLETQYF
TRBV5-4 CASSLDGGTTYEQYF
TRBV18 CASSPRTDGYTF
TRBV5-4 CASSRKTGDYEQYF
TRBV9 CASSVGGLGNTGELFF
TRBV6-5 CASSYSFIIETQYF
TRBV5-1 CASSSGTSGDTQYF
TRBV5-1 CASSGGAAPNEQYF
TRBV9 CASSAGGLDSREQYF
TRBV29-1 CSVSRGGTYEQYF
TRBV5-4 CASSQGSGWGSYNEQFF
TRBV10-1 CASSRRSGELFF
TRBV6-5 CASNPLAGAQPQHF
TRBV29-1 CRGDMSRPYEQYF
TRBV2 CASKGTNYGYTF
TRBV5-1 CASSHLTGGSYEQYF
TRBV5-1 CASSPNPGGVETQYF
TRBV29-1 CSVDETGFYGYTF
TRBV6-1 CASSYTGPNQPQHF
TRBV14 CASSQAGTGRPEAFF
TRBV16 CASSQSLGTSAGELFF